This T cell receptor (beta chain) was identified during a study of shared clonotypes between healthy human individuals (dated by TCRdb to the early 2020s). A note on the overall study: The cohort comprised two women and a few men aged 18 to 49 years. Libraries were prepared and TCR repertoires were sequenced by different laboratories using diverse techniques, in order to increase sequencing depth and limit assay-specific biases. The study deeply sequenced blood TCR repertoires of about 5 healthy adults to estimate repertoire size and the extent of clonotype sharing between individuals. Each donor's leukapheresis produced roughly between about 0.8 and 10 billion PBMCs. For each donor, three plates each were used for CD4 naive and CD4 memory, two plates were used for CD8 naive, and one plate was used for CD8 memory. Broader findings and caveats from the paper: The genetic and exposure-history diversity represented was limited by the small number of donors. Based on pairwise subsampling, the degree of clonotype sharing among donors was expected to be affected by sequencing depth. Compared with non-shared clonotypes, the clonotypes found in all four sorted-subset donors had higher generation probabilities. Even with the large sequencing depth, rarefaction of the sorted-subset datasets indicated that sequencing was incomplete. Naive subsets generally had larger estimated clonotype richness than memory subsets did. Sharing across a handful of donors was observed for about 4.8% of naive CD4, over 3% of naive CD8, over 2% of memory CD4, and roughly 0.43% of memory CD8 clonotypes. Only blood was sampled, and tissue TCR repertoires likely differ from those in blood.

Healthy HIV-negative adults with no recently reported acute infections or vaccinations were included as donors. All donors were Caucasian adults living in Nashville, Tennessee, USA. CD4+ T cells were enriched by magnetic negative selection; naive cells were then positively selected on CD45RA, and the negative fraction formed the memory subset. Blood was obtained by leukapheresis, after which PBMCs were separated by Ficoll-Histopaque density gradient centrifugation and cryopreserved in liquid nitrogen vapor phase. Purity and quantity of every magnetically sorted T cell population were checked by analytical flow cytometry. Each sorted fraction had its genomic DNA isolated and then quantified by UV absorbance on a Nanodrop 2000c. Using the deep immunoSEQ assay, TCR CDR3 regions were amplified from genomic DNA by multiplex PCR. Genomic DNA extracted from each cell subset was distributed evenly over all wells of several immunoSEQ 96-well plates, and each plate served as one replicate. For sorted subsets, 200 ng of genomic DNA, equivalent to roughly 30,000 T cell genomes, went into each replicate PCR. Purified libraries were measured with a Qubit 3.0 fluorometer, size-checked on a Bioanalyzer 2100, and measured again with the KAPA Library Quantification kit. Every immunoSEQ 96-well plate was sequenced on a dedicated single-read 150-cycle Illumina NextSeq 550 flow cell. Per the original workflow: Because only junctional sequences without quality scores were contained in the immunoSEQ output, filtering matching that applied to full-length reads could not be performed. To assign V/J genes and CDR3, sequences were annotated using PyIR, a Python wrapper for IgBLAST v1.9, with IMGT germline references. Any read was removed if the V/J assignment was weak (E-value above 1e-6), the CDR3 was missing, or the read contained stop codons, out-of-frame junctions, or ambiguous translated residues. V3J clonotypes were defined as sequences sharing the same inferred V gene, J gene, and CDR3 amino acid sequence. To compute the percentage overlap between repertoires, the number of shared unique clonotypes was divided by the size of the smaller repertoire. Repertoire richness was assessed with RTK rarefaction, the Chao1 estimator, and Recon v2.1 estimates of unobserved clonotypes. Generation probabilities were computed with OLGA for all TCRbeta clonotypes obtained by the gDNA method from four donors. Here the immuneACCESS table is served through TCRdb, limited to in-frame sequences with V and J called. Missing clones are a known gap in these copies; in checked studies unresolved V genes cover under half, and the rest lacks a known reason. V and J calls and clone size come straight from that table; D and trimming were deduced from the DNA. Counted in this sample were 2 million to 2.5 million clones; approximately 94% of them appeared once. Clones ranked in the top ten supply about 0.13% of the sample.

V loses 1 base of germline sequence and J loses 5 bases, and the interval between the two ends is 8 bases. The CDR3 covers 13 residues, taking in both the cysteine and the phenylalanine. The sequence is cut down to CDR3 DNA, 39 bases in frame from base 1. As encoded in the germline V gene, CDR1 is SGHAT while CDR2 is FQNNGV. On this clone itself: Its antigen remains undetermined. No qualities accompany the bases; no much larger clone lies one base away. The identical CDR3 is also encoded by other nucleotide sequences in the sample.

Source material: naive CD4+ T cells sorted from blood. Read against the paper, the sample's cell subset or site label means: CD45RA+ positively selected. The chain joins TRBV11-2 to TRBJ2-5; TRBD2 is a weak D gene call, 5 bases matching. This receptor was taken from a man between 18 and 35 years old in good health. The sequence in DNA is TGTGCCAGCAGCTTAGGGGAGAAGGAGACCCAGTACTTC. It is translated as CASSLGEKETQYF.